Listed below are T cell receptor beta chains from one sample, sequenced in a study of cytomegalovirus exposure and HLA in healthy donors. Sequencing used immunoSEQ multiplex PCR; TCRdb keeps in-frame clones, though not all of them. This sample has about 180,000 clones; roughly 75% occur once, and the top ten carry 1.5% to 2%. The specimen sequenced was PBMCs. The receptor set was obtained from a woman in her twenties or thirties in good health and CMV-seronegative. Both conserved end residues are part of each CDR3. D genes are given only for firm matches. For some rows the clone size is stated as once, few or many, or as a class when expanded; others skip it.

>NA|NA|TRBV5-1|TRBJ2-7
TGCGCCAGCACGTCGACGCAGGGAGGCAACGAGCAGTACTTC
CASTSTQGGNEQYF
>NA|NA|TRBV12-5|TRBJ2-1
TGTGCTAGTGCCTTCTCGGGGAGCTCCTACAATGAGCAGTTCTTC
CASAFSGSSYNEQFF
>few|NA|TRBV14|TRBJ1-1
TGTGCCAGCAGCCCCGGACTCAGGGGAGAGGCTTTCTTT
CASSPGLRGEAFF
>NA|NA|TRBV9|TRBJ2-7
TGTGCCAGCACCCCGGGGACAACCCCCTACGAGCAGTACTTC
CASTPGTTPYEQYF
>NA|TRBD2|TRBV7-7|TRBJ2-3
TGTGCTAGCAGCTTAGAGAGCGGGGGAGGCGCAGATACGCAGTATTTT
CASSLESGGGADTQYF
>NA|NA|TRBV27|TRBJ1-4
TGTGCCAGCAGTTTATCTTGGAGGCAGGAAAAACTGTTTTTT
CASSLSWRQEKLFF
>NA|TRBD1|TRBV6-5|TRBJ1-6
TGTGCCAGCAGTTCTCTACAGGGGCGGAATTCACCCCTCCACTTT
CASSSLQGRNSPLHF
>NA|TRBD2|TRBV30|TRBJ2-5
TGTGCCTGGAGTCCCCTAGCGGGGGTTGAGACCCAGTACTTC
CAWSPLAGVETQYF
>NA|TRBD2|TRBV7-3|TRBJ2-1
TGTGCCAGCAGACCCGGGGGGGCGAACAATGAGCAGTTCTTC
CASRPGGANNEQFF
>NA|NA|TRBV7-3|TRBJ1-6
TGTGCCAGCAGCCTCCAATCGGATTCACCCCTCCACTTT
CASSLQSDSPLHF
>NA|NA|TRBV29-1|TRBJ2-7
TGCAGCGTTACGAGAGTCTACGAGCAGTACTTC
CSVTRVYEQYF
>NA|TRBD1|TRBV7-2|TRBJ2-5
TGTGCCAGCAGCTCACTTTGGGGACAGGACAAAGAGACCCAGTACTTC
CASSSLWGQDKETQYF